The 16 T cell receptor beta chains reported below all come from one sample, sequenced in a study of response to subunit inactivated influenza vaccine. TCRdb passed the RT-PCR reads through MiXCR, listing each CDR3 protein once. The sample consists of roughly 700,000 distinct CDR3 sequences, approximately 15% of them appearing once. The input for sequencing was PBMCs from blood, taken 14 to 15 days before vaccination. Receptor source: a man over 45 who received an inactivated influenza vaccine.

In nucleotides, the CDR3 is TGTGCCAGCAGCTTAGAGCATTTTGGTACAGATACGCAGTATTTT. This codes for CASSLEHFGTDTQYF. The chain joins TRBV11-2 to TRBJ2-3; no firm D call. The V end lost 0 bases, the J end lost 3 bases, and 10 bases lay between the germline ends. The germline V gene encodes CDR1 SGHAT and CDR2 FQNNGV. CDR3 length: 15 amino acids.

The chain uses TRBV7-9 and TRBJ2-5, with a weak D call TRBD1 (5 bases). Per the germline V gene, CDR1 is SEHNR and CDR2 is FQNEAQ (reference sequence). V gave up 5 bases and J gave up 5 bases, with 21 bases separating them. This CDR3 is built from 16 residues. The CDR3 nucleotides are TGTGCCAGCAGCCCGCTTGGTGGGGCTTTGGGGGAGACCCAGTACTTC. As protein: CASSPLGGALGETQYF.

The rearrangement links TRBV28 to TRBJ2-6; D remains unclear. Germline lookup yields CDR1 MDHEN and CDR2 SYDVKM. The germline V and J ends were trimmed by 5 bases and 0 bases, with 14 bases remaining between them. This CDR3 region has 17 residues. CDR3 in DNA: TGTGCCAGCAGTCAGGACGCGGATTTCTCTGGGGCCAACGTCCTGACTTTC. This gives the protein CASSQDADFSGANVLTF.

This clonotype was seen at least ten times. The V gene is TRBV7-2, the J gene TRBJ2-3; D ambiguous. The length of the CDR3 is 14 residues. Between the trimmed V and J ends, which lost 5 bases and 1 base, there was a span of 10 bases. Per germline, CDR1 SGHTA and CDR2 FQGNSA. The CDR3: CASSKDRGTDTQYF. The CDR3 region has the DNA TGTGCCAGCAGCAAGGACCGGGGCACAGATACGCAGTATTTT. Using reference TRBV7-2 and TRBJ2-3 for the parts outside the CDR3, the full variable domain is GAGVSQSPSNKVTEKGKDVELRCDPISGHTALYWYRQSLGQGLEFLIYFQGNSAPDKSGLPSDRFSAERTGGSVSTLTIQRTQQEDSAVYLCASSKDRGTDTQYFGPGTRLTVL.

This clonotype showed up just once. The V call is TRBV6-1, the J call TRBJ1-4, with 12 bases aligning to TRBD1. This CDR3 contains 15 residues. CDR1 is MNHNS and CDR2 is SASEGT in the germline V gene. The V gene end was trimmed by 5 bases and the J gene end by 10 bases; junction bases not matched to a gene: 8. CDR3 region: CASSTRDRGLGKLFF. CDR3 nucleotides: TGTGCCAGCAGTACCCGGGACAGGGGGCTCGGAAAACTGTTTTTT.

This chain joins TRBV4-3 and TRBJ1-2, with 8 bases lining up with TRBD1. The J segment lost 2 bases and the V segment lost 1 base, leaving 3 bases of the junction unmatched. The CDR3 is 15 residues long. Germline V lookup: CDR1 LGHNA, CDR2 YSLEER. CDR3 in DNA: TGCGCCAGCAGCCAAGCCCGGGACAGGAACTATGGCTACACCTTC. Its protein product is CASSQARDRNYGYTF.

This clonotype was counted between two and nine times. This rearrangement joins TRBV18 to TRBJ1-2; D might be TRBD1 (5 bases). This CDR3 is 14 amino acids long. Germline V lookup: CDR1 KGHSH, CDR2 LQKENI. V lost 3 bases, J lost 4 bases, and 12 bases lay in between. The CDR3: CASSPRDGPYGYTF. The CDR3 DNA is TGTGCCAGCTCACCCCGGGACGGACCCTATGGCTACACCTTC.

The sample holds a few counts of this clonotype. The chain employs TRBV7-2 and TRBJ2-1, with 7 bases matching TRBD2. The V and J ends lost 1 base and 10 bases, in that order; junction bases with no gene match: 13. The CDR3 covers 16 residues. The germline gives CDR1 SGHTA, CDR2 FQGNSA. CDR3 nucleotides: TGTGCCAGCAGCTTAGTGGCTAGCGGTAAGGTTAGGGAGCAGTTCTTC. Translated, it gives CASSLVASGKVREQFF.

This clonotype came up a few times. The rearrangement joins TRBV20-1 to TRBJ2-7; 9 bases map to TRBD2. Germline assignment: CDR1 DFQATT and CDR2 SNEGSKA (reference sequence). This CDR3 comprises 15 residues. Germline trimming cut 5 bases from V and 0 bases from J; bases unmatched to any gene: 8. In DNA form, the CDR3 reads TGCAGTGCTTTAGTAGCGGGAGCCGGCTCCTACGAGCAGTACTTC. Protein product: CSALVAGAGSYEQYF.

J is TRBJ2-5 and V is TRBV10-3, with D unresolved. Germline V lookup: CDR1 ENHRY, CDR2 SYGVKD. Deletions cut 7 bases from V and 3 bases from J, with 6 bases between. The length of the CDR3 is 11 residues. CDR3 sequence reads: CAIKAEETQYF. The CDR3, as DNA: TGTGCCATCAAGGCAGAAGAGACCCAGTACTTC.

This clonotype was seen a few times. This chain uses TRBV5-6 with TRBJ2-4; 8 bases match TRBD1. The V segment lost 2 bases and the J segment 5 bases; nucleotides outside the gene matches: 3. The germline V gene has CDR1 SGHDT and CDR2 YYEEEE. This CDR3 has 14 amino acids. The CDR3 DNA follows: TGTGCCAGCAGCTTACAGGGGGGAGAAAACATTCAGTACTTC. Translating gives CASSLQGGENIQYF. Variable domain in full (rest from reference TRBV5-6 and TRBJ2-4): DAGVTQSPTHLIKTRGQQVTLRCSPKSGHDTVSWYQQALGQGPQFIFQYYEEEERQRGNFPDRFSGHQFPNYSSELNVNALLLGDSALYLCASSLQGGENIQYFGAGTRLSVL.

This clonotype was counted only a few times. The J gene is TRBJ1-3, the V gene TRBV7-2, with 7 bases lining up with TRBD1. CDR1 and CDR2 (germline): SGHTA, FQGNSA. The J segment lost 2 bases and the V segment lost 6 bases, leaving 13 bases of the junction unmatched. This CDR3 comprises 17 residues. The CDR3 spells CASRLSYDRDPGNTIYF. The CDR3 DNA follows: TGTGCCAGCAGACTTTCCTACGACAGGGATCCTGGAAACACCATATATTTT.

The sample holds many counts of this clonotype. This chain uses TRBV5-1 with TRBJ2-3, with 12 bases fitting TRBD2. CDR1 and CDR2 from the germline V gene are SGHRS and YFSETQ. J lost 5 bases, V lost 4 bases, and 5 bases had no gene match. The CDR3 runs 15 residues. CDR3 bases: TGCGCCAGCAGCGAGACTAGCGGGAGCCAAGATACGCAGTATTTT. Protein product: CASSETSGSQDTQYF.

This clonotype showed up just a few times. CDR3 sequence (DNA): TGTGCCAGCAGTTACTCGATCGGAGCGGTTAGCTCCTACAATGAGCAGTTCTTC. This encodes CASSYSIGAVSSYNEQFF. This chain links TRBV6-2 or TRBV6-3 with TRBJ2-1; possibly TRBD2 for D (5 bases). Germline lookup yields CDR1 MNHEY and CDR2 SVGEGT. The CDR3 runs 18 residues. Trimming shortened V by 0 bases and J by 0 bases, and 15 bases separated the two germline ends.

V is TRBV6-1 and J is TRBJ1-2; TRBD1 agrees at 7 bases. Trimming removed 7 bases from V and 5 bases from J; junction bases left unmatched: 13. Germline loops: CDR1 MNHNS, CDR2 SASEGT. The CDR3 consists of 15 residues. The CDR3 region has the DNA TGTGCCAGCAAAATGACCAGGGGGTTAGCATATGGCTACACCTTC. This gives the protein CASKMTRGLAYGYTF.

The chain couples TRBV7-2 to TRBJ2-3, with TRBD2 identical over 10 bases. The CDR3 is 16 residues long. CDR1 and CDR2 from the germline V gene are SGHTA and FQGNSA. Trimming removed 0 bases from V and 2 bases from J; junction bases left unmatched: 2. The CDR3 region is CASSLASGRSTDTQYF. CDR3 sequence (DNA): TGTGCCAGCAGCTTAGCTAGCGGGAGGTCCACAGATACGCAGTATTTT.